The rows below give T cell receptor beta chains drawn from one sample of a study of T cells after yellow fever vaccination. TCRdb re-called the 5' RACE reads through MiXCR, storing one row per CDR3 protein. The table lists around 500,000 distinct CDR3 sequences, 21% of them singletons, with less than 20% in the top ten. Sequencing used PBMCs, obtained 21 days after the first yellow fever vaccination. These receptors all come from a man younger than 30 who received the YFV17D yellow fever vaccine. The CDR3 runs from the conserved cysteine through the conserved F or W. D genes are given only for firm matches. The size field is filled for only some rows; it gives once, few, many or a size class.

v_call	clone_size	j_call	d_call	cdr3_nt	cdr3_aa
TRBV6-4	many	TRBJ2-1	TRBD2	TGTGCCAGCAGTCCGACTAGCGGGGAGTACAATGAGCAGTTCTTC	CASSPTSGEYNEQFF
TRBV6-5	NA	TRBJ2-5	TRBD1	TGTGCCAGCAGTTCACGGGGCCCTAGACAGGGGCTTACACAAGAGACCCAGTACTTC	CASSSRGPRQGLTQETQYF
TRBV6-5	NA	TRBJ2-3	NA	TGTGCCAGCAGTTCCCCCACACGGGGGGCCGGTACGCAGTATTTT	CASSSPTRGAGTQYF
TRBV20-1	NA	TRBJ1-5	NA	TGCAGTGCACAAGACAGTAACAATCAGCCCCAGCATTTT	CSAQDSNNQPQHF
TRBV4-1	few	TRBJ2-1	NA	TGCGCCAGCAGCCCAGCTACGCCATCGAACAATGAGCAGTTCTTC	CASSPATPSNNEQFF
TRBV4-2	few	TRBJ1-2	NA	TGTGCCAGCAGCCAAGGCCCCCGGGGGACGGAGGGCTACACCTTC	CASSQGPRGTEGYTF
TRBV27	few	TRBJ2-1	NA	TGTGCCAGCCGGACGCTCGGGACCTACAATGAGCAGTTCTTC	CASRTLGTYNEQFF
TRBV12-3/TRBV12-4	NA	TRBJ2-2	NA	TGTGCCAGCAGTTTTGAGGTTTCCGGGGAGCTGTTTTTT	CASSFEVSGELFF
TRBV6-2/TRBV6-3	few	TRBJ2-5	NA	TGTGCCAGCTCCAACAGGGCAATCCAAGAGACCCAGTACTTC	CASSNRAIQETQYF
TRBV10-2	few	TRBJ2-7	NA	TGCGCCAGCAGTGATATGATCGAGCAGTACTTC	CASSDMIEQYF
TRBV5-1	few	TRBJ2-5	NA	TGCGCCAGCAGCGTACTAGCTTCCCAAGAGACCCAGTACTTC	CASSVLASQETQYF
TRBV12-3/TRBV12-4	NA	TRBJ2-5	TRBD2	TGTGCCAGCAGTTTCTCCCTAGCGGGGAGGCAAGAGACCCAGTACTTC	CASSFSLAGRQETQYF
TRBV29-1	NA	TRBJ1-1	NA	TGCAGCGTTGAAAGGTGGACTGAAGCTTTCTTT	CSVERWTEAFF
TRBV5-8	few	TRBJ2-5	NA	TGTGCCAGCAGCTTGATAGAGACCCAGTACTTC	CASSLIETQYF
TRBV20-1	NA	TRBJ2-1	NA	TGCAGTGCTTGGGTTTACAATGAGCAGTTCTTC	CSAWVYNEQFF
TRBV5-6	NA	TRBJ1-1	TRBD1	TGTGCCAGCAGCTTCTGGGACAGGGATGAAGCTTTCTTT	CASSFWDRDEAFF
TRBV4-3	NA	TRBJ2-3	NA	TGCGCCAGCAGCCAAGATGGGCCCCGTGCTAGCACAGATACGCAGTATTTT	CASSQDGPRASTDTQYF
TRBV6-1	NA	TRBJ1-3	NA	TGTGCCAGCAAGGTGACAAGAACTATTGGAAACACCATATATTTT	CASKVTRTIGNTIYF
TRBV9	few	TRBJ2-3	TRBD1	TGTGCCAGCAGCGGGACAGGTCCGGAAGGGGCAGATACGCAGTATTTT	CASSGTGPEGADTQYF
TRBV7-2	few	TRBJ2-3	NA	TGTGCCAGCCGTGGAGGGTACACAGATACGCAGTATTTT	CASRGGYTDTQYF
TRBV14	NA	TRBJ1-2	TRBD1	TGTGCCAGCAGCCAAGGGGGGACAGGGCGTTTTAATGGCTACACCTTC	CASSQGGTGRFNGYTF
TRBV7-2	NA	TRBJ2-7	NA	TGTGCCAGCAGCCCACGTAGCGGCTCCTACGAGCAGTACTTC	CASSPRSGSYEQYF
TRBV7-2	NA	TRBJ2-7	NA	TGTGCCAGCAGCTTAGGACAGGGAGGATTCTACGAGCAGTACTTC	CASSLGQGGFYEQYF
TRBV3-1	NA	TRBJ2-2	NA	TGTGCCAGCAGCCAACTGCAGGGGTTCACCGGGGAGCTGTTTTTT	CASSQLQGFTGELFF
TRBV4-1	many	TRBJ2-1	NA	TGCGCCAGCAGCCAAAGGGAGACAGGAGAGTACAATGAGCAGTTCTTC	CASSQRETGEYNEQFF
TRBV7-2	NA	TRBJ1-5	NA	TGTGCCAGCAGCCGGGATATGATGCAGCCCCAGCATTTT	CASSRDMMQPQHF
TRBV7-7	NA	TRBJ2-1	NA	TGTGCCAGCAGCGAGGGGGGCGGAGAGCAGTTCTTC	CASSEGGGEQFF
TRBV12-3/TRBV12-4	NA	TRBJ2-2	NA	TGTGCCAGCAGTTTAGGGTGGCGTATCGGGGAGCTGTTTTTT	CASSLGWRIGELFF
TRBV7-9	NA	TRBJ1-4	NA	TGTGCCAGCAGCCCGCCCGGTACATTAAGGGAAAAACTGTTTTTT	CASSPPGTLREKLFF
TRBV4-2	NA	TRBJ2-4	TRBD2	TGTGCCAGCAGCCAATCCTATACTAGCGGGGGTGACAACATTCAGTACTTC	CASSQSYTSGGDNIQYF
TRBV9	NA	TRBJ2-2	NA	TGTGCCAGCAGCCCAAACCTGGGATTGAACACCGGGGAGCTGTTTTTT	CASSPNLGLNTGELFF
TRBV7-3	few	TRBJ2-3	NA	TGTGCCAGCAGCTTAAGACCGATGGATACGCAGTATTTT	CASSLRPMDTQYF